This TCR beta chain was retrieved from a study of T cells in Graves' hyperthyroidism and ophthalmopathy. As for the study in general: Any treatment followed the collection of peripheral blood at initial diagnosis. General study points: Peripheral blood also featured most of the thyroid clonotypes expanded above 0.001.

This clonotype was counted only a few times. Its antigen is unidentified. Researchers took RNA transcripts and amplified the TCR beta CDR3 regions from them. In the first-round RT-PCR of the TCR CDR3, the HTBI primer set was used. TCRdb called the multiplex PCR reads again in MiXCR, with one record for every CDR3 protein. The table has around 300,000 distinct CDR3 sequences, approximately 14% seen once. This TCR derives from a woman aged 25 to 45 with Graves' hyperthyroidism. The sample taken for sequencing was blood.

CDR3 sequence: CAWSVPSGNQPQHF. The CDR3 DNA is TGTGCCTGGAGTGTACCTTCGGGGAATCAGCCCCAGCATTTT. The genes are TRBV30 and TRBJ1-5; D gene ambiguous. Trimming stripped 0 bases from V and 4 bases from J, with 10 bases between. This CDR3 has 14 residues. Germline V gene lookup returns CDR1 GTSNPN and CDR2 SVGIG (reference sequence).